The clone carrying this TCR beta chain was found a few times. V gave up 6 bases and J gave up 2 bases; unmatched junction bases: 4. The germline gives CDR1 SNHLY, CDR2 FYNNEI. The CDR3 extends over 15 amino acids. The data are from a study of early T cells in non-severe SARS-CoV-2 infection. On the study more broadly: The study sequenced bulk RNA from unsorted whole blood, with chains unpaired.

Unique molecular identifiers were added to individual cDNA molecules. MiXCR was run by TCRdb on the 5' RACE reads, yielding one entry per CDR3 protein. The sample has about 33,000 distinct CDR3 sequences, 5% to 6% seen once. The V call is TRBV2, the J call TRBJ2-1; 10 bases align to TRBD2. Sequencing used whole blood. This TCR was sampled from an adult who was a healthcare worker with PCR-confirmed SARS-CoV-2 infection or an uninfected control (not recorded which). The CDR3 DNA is TGTGCCAGCAGATCTAGCGGGGGAACCTACAATGAGCAGTTCTTC. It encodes CASRSSGGTYNEQFF.